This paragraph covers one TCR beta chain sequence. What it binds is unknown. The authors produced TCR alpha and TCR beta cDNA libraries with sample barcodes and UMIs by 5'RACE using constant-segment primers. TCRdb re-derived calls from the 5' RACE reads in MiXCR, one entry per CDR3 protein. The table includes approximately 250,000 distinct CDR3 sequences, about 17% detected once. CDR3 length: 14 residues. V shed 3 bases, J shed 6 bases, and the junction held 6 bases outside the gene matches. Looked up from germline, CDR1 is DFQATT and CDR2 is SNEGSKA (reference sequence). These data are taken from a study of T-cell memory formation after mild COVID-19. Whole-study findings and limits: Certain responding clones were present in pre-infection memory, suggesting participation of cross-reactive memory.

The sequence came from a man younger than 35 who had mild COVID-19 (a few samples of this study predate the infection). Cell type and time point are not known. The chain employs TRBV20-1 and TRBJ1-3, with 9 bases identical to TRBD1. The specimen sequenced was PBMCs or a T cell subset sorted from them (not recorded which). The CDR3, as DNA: TGCAGTGCTAGGGAAACAGGGGGCGAAAACACCATATATTTT. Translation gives CSARETGGENTIYF.